This T cell receptor beta chain appears in the sequencing data of a study of blood T cells in healthy people across ages. Study-wide results and limits: Comparison with aged donors showed that long-lived donors had more naive CD4+ cells and higher diversity. One million T cells yielded diversity estimates that were considered underestimates.

Combining a sample-barcoded 5' primer with a J-beta primer mix, a second PCR ran for 7 to 11 cycles. TCRdb reprocessed the 5' RACE reads via MiXCR and lists one record per CDR3 protein. The data contain about 500,000 distinct CDR3 sequences, around 24% of them singletons. The V gene's germline CDR1 is MNHEY and CDR2 SVGAGI. This CDR3 is 14 amino acids long. With respect to this clonotype: Its antigen is undetermined.

This sample also appeared in a second study, on T cells of mothers and their children. This second study notes: Samples were obtained from a few healthy Caucasian mothers and their six children.

This clonotype originated in a boy aged 5-17 years in good health. The chain links TRBV6-5 to TRBJ2-5; 9 bases line up with TRBD1. TRBJ2-7 explains the end of the DNA better; the J call may be wrong. Sequencing input: blood. The CDR3 protein is CASRGTGTSYEQYF. The CDR3 nucleotides are TGTGCCAGCAGGGGGACAGGGACCTCTTACGAGCAGTACTTC.